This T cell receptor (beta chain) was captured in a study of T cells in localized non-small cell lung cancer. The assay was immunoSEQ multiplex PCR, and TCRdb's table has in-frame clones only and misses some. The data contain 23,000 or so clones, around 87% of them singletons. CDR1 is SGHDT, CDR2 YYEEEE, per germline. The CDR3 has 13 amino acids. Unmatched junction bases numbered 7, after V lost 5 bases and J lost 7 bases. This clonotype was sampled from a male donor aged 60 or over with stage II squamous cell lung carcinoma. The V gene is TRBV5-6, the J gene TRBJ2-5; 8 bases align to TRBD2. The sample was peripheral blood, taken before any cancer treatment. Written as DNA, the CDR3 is TGTGCCAGCAGTTGGCGGGGGGAGCGGACCCAGTACTTC. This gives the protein CASSWRGERTQYF.